This T cell receptor (beta chain) was captured in a study of cytomegalovirus exposure and HLA in healthy donors. Findings of the study overall: Sequencing depth roughly uniform across donors was assumed in presence/absence analyses. A few chains tied to CMV proved CMV antigen-specific in vitro.

With respect to this clone: The target antigen is unknown.

The CDR3 length is 15 residues. The germline gives CDR1 MDHEN, CDR2 SYDVKM. V lost 5 bases and J 5 bases, leaving 16 bases between the germline ends. Primers for the PCR totalled 60 Vbeta and 13 Jbeta. TCRdb's table, derived via immunoSEQ multiplex PCR, lists solely in-frame clones and lacks some. Of over 85,000 clones listed, around 83% are singletons. The sequence was obtained from a woman aged 55-70 years in good health and CMV-seropositive. Material: PBMCs. V gene TRBV28 combines with J gene TRBJ1-5; D ambiguous. In DNA form, the CDR3 reads TGTGCCAGCAGTGACCTCGACGGCGGGGATCAGCCCCAGCATTTT. Protein product: CASSDLDGGDQPQHF.